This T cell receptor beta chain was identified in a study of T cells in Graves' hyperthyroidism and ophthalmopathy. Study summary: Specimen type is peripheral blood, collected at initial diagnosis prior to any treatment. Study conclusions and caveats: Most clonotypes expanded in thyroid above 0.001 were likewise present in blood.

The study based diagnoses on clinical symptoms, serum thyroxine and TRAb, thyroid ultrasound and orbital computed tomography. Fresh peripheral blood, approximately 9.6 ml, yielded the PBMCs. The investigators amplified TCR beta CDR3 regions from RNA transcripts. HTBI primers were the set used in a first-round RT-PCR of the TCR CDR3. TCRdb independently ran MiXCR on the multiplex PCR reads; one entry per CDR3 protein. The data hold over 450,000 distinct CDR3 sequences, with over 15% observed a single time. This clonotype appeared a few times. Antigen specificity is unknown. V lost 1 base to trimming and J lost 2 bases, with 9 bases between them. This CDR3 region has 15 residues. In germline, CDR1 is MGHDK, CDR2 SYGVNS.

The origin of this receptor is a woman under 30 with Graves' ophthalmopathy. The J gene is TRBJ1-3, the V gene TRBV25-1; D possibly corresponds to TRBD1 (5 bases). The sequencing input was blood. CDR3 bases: TGTGCCAGCAGTGAATTAGGGGTGGCTGGAAACACCATATATTTT. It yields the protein CASSELGVAGNTIYF.